The 8 T cell receptor beta chains below were found in one sample sequenced in a study of shared clonotypes between healthy human individuals. Naive CD8 isolation took CD45RO-negative cells positively selected for CCR7 and excluded terminally differentiated effector memory CD45RA+ cells. Here immunoSEQ multiplex PCR was the method, and the copy in TCRdb shows in-frame clones only, minus some. The repertoire holds hundreds of thousands of clones, with approximately 96% as singletons. Sequencing was carried out using naive CD8+ T cells sorted from blood. These receptors were collected from a woman in her twenties or thirties in good health.

The rearrangement links TRBV27 to TRBJ1-2; 8 positions agree with TRBD1. The CDR3 is made up of 13 amino acids. With 6 bases clipped from V and 5 bases from J, the junction kept 5 bases outside the gene matches. CDR1 MNHEY and CDR2 SMNVEV come from the germline V gene (reference sequence). CDR3 region: CASRPQGAYGYTF. For the CDR3, the DNA is TGTGCCAGCAGGCCTCAGGGGGCGTATGGCTACACCTTC.

This clone was seen a single time. J is TRBJ2-1 and V is TRBV27, with 9 positions matching TRBD2. The CDR3 is made up of 14 amino acids. CDR1 and CDR2 from the germline V gene are MNHEY and SMNVEV (reference sequence). Trimming took 2 bases from V and 6 from J; bases not matched to a gene: 2. The CDR3 nucleotides read TGTGCCAGCAGTTTAAGCGGGAGGTCCAATGAGCAGTTCTTC. As protein: CASSLSGRSNEQFF.

The chain links TRBV11-2 to TRBJ2-7, with unresolved D. Germline V lookup: CDR1 SGHAT, CDR2 FQNNGV. The V and J ends lost 7 bases and 0 bases respectively, with 13 bases between them. This CDR3 is 14 amino acids long. CDR3 sequence: CASIDFGSSYEQYF. In nucleotides, the CDR3 is TGTGCCAGCATCGATTTCGGGTCCTCCTACGAGCAGTACTTC.

The chain links TRBV7-9 to TRBJ1-2, with a weak D call TRBD1 (5 bases). Looked up from germline, CDR1 is SEHNR and CDR2 is FQNEAQ (reference sequence). The CDR3 spans 14 residues. The germline V and J ends were trimmed by 7 bases and 3 bases, with 15 bases remaining between them. CDR3 in amino acids: CASTEVGLHYGYTF. Here the CDR3 DNA reads TGTGCCAGCACCGAAGTGGGGCTGCACTATGGCTACACCTTC.

Of note for this clone: Distinct nucleotide sequences in the sample also encode this CDR3. The V and J genes are TRBV5-1 and TRBJ2-5; D gene uncertain. Germline V gene data show CDR1 as SGHRS and CDR2 as YFSETQ. This CDR3 region has 13 residues. V gave up 0 bases and J gave up 2 bases, with 5 bases separating them. CDR3 residues: CASSLDIQETQYF. The CDR3, as DNA: TGCGCCAGCAGCTTGGACATACAAGAGACCCAGTACTTC. Full variable domain (missing parts from reference TRBV5-1 and TRBJ2-5): KAGVTQTPRYLIKTRGQQVTLSCSPISGHRSVSWYQQTPGQGLQFLFEYFSETQRNKGNFPGRFSGRQFSNSRSEMNVSTLELGDSALYLCASSLDIQETQYFGPGTRLLVL.

The V and J genes are TRBV29-1 and TRBJ2-5, with no clear D. There are 11 residues in the CDR3. Per the germline V gene, CDR1 is SQVTM and CDR2 is ANQGSEA. Trimming removed 6 bases at V and 4 bases at J, with 9 bases between. The chain's CDR3 is CSVGGLETQYF. CDR3 sequence (DNA): TGCAGCGTGGGCGGCTTAGAGACCCAGTACTTC.

The gene calls are TRBV5-4 and TRBJ2-3, with 10 bases matching TRBD2. Looked up from germline, CDR1 is SGHNT and CDR2 is YYREEE (reference sequence). The CDR3 is 14 amino acids. The ends lost 4 bases at V and 1 base at J; junction bases unmatched: 0. In nucleotides, the CDR3 is TGTGCCAGCAGCGGGACTAGCGGCACAGATACGCAGTATTTT. It codes for CASSGTSGTDTQYF.

The chain has TRBV6-5 and TRBJ1-2, with D perhaps TRBD1 (6 bases). Trimming took 2 bases from V and 0 from J, leaving 7 bases between them. The CDR3 consists of 14 residues. Per the germline V gene, CDR1 is MNHEY and CDR2 is SVGAGI. CDR3: CASSYGQSNYGYTF. The CDR3 DNA reads TGTGCCAGCAGTTACGGACAGTCTAACTATGGCTACACCTTC.